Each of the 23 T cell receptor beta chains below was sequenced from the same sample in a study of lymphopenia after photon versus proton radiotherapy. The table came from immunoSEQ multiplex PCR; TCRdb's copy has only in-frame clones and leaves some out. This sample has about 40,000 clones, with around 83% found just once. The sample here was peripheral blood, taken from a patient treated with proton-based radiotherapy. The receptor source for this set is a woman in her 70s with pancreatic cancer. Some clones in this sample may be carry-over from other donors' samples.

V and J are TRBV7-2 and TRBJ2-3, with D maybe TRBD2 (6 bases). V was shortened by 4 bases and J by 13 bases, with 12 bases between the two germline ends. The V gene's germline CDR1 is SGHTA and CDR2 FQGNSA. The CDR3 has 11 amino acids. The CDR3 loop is CASSSDYPEYF. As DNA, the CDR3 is TGTGCCAGCAGCTCGGACTACCCAGAGTATTTT.

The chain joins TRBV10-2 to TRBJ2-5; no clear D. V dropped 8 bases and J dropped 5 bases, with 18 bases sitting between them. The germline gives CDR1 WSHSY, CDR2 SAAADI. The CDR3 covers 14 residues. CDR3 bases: TGCGCCAGCCTATCGACCATTTTTGGGGAGACCCAGTACTTC. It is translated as CASLSTIFGETQYF.

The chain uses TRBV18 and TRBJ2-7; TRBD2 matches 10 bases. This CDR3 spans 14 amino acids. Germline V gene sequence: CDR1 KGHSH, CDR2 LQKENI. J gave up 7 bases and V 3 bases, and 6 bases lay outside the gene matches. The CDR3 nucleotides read TGTGCCAGCTCACCGTACGCAGCGGGAGGGGAGCAGTACTTC. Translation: CASSPYAAGGEQYF.

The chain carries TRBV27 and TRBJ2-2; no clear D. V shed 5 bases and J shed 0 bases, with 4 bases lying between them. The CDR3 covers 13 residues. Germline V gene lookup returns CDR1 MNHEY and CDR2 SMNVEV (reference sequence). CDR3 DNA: TGTGCCAGCAGTCCATCGAACACCGGGGAGCTGTTTTTT. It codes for CASSPSNTGELFF.

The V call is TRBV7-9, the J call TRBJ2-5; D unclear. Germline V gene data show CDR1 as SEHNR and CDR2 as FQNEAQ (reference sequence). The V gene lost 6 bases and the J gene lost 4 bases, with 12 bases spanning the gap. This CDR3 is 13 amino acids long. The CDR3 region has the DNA TGTGCCAGCAGTTTACTTGGCGGAGAGACCCAGTACTTC. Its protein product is CASSLLGGETQYF.

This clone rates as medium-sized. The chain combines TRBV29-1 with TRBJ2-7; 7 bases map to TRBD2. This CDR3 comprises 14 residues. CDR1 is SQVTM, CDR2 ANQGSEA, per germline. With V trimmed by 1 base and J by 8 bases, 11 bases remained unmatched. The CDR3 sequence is CSVEGLAGGVKQYF. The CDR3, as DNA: TGCAGCGTTGAAGGACTAGCCGGGGGAGTCAAGCAGTACTTC.

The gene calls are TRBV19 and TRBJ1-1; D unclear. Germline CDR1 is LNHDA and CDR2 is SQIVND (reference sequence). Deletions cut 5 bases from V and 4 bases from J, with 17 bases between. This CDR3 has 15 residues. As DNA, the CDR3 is TGTGCCAGTAGTTTCCCGCGGCAGGTAGGCACTGAAGCTTTCTTT. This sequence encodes CASSFPRQVGTEAFF.

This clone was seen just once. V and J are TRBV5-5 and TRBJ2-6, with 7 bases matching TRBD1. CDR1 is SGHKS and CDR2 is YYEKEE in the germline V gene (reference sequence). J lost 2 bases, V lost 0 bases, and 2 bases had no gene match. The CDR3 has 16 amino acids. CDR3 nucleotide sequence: TGTGCCAGCAGCTTGGAACAGGGGACTGGGGCCAACGTCCTGACTTTC. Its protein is CASSLEQGTGANVLTF.

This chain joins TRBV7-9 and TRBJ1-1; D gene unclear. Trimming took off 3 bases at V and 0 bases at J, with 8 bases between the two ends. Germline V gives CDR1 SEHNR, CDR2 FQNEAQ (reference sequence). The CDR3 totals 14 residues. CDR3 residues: CASSLQLMNTEAFF. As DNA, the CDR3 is TGTGCCAGCAGCTTGCAGTTAATGAACACTGAAGCTTTCTTT.

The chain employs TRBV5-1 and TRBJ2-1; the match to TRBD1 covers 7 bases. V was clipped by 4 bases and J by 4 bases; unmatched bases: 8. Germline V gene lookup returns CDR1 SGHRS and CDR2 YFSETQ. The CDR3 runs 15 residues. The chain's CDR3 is CASSLRDSRYNEQFF. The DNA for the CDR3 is TGCGCCAGCAGCCTCCGGGACAGTAGATACAATGAGCAGTTCTTC.

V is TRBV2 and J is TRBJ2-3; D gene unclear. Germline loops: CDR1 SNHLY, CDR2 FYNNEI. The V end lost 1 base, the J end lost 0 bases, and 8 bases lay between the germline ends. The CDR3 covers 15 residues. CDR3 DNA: TGTGCCAGCAGTGAAGACGGTATCAGCACAGATACGCAGTATTTT. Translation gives CASSEDGISTDTQYF. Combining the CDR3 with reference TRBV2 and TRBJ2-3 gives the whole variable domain EPEVTQTPSHQVTQMGQEVILRCVPISNHLYFYWYRQILGQKVEFLVSFYNNEISEKSEIFDDQFSVERPDGSNFTLKIRSTKLEDSAMYFCASSEDGISTDTQYFGPGTRLTVL.

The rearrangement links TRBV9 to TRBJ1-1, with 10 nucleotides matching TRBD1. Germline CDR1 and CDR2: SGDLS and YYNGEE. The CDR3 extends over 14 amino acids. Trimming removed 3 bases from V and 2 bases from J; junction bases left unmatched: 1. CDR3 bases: TGTGCCAGCAGCGGGACAGGGGGTAACACTGAAGCTTTCTTT. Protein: CASSGTGGNTEAFF.

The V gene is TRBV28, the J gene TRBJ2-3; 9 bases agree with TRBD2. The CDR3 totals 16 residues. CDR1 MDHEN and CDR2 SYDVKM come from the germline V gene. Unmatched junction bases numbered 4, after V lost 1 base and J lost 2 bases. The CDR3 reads CASSLLASGNTDTQYF. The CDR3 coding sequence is TGTGCCAGCAGTTTATTGGCTAGCGGGAACACAGATACGCAGTATTTT. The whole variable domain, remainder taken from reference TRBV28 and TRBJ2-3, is DVKVTQSSRYLVKRTGEKVFLECVQDMDHENMFWYRQDPGLGLRLIYFSYDVKMKEKGDIPEGYSVSREKKERFSLILESASTNQTSMYLCASSLLASGNTDTQYFGPGTRLTVL.

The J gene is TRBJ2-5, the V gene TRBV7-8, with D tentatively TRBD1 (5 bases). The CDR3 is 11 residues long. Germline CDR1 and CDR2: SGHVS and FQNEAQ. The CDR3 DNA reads TGTGCGGGGCGAGACCAAGAGACCCAGTACTTC. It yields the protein CAGRDQETQYF.

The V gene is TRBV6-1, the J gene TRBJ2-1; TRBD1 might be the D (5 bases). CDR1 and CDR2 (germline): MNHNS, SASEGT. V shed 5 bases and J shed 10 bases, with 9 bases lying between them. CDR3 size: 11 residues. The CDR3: CASSWTLEQFF. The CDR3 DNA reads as TGTGCCAGCAGTTGGACACTAGAGCAGTTCTTC.

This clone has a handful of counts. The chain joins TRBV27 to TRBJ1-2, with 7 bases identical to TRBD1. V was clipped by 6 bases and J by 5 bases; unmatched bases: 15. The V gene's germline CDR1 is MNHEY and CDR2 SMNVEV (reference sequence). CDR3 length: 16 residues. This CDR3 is CASRSIGAQGDYGYTF. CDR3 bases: TGTGCCAGCAGGTCCATAGGGGCCCAGGGGGATTATGGCTACACCTTC.

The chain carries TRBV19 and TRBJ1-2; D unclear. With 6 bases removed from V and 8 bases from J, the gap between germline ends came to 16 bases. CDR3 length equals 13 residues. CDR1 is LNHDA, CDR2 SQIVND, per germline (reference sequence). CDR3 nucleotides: TGTGCCAGTAGACATAGTGGGGATTTGGGCTACACCTTC. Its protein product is CASRHSGDLGYTF.

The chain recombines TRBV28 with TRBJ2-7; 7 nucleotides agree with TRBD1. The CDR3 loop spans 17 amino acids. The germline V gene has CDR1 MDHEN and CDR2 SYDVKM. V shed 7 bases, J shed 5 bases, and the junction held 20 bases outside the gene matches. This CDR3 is CASMSPYDRQGWDEQYF. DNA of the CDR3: TGTGCCAGCATGAGCCCCTATGACCGACAGGGATGGGACGAGCAGTACTTC.

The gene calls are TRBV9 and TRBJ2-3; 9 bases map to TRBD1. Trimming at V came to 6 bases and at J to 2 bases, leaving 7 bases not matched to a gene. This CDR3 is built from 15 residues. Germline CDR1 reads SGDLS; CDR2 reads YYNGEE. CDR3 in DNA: TGTGCCAGCACAAGGACAGGGGCGAACACAGATACGCAGTATTTT. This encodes CASTRTGANTDTQYF.

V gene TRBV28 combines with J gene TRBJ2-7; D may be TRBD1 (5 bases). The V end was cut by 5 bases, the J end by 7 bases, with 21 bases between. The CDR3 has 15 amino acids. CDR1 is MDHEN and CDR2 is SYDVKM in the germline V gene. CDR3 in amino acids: CASSPFGQGLGEQYF. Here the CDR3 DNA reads TGTGCCAGCAGTCCCTTTGGGCAGGGATTAGGAGAGCAGTACTTC. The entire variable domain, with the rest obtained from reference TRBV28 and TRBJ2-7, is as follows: DVKVTQSSRYLVKRTGEKVFLECVQDMDHENMFWYRQDPGLGLRLIYFSYDVKMKEKGDIPEGYSVSREKKERFSLILESASTNQTSMYLCASSPFGQGLGEQYFGPGTRLTVT.

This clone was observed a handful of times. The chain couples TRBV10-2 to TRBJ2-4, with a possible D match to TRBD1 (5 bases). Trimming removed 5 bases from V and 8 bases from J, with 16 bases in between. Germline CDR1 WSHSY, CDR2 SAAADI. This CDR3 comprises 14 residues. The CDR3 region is CASSSGPVYDIQYF. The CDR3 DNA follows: TGCGCCAGCAGTTCAGGGCCCGTATATGACATTCAGTACTTC.

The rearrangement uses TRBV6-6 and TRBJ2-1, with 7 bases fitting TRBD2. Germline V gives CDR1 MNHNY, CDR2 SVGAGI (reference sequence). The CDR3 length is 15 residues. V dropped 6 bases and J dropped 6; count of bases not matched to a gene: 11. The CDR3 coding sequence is TGTGCCAGCAGCCCGGTGGGGGGGATGGTCAATGAGCAGTTCTTC. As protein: CASSPVGGMVNEQFF.

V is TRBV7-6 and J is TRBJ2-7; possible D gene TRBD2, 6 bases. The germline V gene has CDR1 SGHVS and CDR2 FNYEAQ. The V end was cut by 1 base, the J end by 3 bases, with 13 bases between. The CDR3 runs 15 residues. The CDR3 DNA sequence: TGTGCCAGCAGCTTAGGGGGAGGTCTTATCTACGAGCAGTACTTC. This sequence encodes CASSLGGGLIYEQYF. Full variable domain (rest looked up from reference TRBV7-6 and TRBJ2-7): GAGVSQSPRYKVTKRGQDVALRCDPISGHVSLYWYRQALGQGPEFLTYFNYEAQQDKSGLPNDRFSAERPEGSISTLTIQRTEQRDSAMYRCASSLGGGLIYEQYFGPGTRLTVT.